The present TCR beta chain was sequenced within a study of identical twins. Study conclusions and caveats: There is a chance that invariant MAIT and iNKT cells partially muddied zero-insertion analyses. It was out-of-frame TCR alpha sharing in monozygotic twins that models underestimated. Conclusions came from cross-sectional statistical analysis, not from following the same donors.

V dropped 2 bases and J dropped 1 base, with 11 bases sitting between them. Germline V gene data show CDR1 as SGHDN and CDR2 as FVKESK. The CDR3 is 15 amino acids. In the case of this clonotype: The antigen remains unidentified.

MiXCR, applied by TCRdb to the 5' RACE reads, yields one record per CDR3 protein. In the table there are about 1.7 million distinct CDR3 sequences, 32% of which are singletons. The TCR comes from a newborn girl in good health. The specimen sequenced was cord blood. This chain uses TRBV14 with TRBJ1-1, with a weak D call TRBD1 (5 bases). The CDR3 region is CASSQKLRGNTEAFF. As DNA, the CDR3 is TGTGCCAGCAGCCAAAAATTAAGGGGGAACACTGAAGCTTTCTTT.